The 5 T cell receptor beta chains listed next were all sequenced from one sample in a study of shared clonotypes between healthy human individuals (TCRdb year 2020). Library creation used the immunoSEQ multiplex PCR assay. TCRdb obtained this table from immuneACCESS and retained in-frame rearrangements with V and J assigned. These tables miss some clones; where compared with another copy, unresolved V genes account for less than half of the shortfall, and the remainder is unexplained. The sample table contains about 2.3 million clones; only one count was recorded for approximately 95% of them. 0.39% of the sample goes to the ten largest clones. Source material: naive CD4+ T cells from PBMCs. In light of the paper, this sample's cell subset or site label describes: CD45RA+ positively selected. These receptors all stem from a man between 18 and 29 years old in good health. Some clones in this sample may be carry-over from other donors' samples.

V gene TRBV7-9 combines with J gene TRBJ2-1; the D is unclear. The CDR3 runs to 16 residues. Trimming took off 5 bases at V and 0 bases at J, with 14 bases between the two ends. CDR1 is SEHNR and CDR2 is FQNEAQ in the germline V gene (reference sequence). In DNA, the CDR3 is TGTGCCAGCAGCCGAACCGGTCAGGCCTCCTACAATGAGCAGTTCTTC. Translation gives CASSRTGQASYNEQFF.

CDR3 bases: TGTGCCAGCAGTGACCCGAGCAGCTCTGGGGCCAACGTCCTGACTTTC. Its translation is CASSDPSSSGANVLTF. The rearrangement joins TRBV27 to TRBJ2-6; no clear D. The V end was cut by 5 bases, the J end by 0 bases, with 11 bases between. This CDR3 contains 16 residues. In germline, CDR1 is MNHEY, CDR2 SMNVEV (reference sequence).

A note on this clone: One junction end does not reproduce the germline sequence, and a read error may be involved. The chain employs TRBV11-2 and TRBJ2-3; D gene uncertain. The germline CDR1 and CDR2 sequences are SGHAT and FQNNGV. This CDR3 comprises 16 residues. The DNA of the CDR3 is TGTGCCAGCAGCTCTCGAAGGGCTACCAGCACAGATACGCGGTATTTT. Its translation is CASSSRRATSTDTRYF.

In this sample, this clone turned up once. The chain uses TRBV27 and TRBJ2-7, with 8 bases identical to TRBD2. The CDR3 spans 20 residues. Germline assignment: CDR1 MNHEY and CDR2 SMNVEV (reference sequence). The V segment lost 6 bases and the J segment 3 bases; nucleotides outside the gene matches: 25. CDR3 amino acids: CASSTILGAGGLSRNYEQYF. In DNA form, the CDR3 reads TGTGCCAGCAGCACCATTTTGGGTGCGGGAGGTTTGTCTCGGAACTACGAGCAGTACTTC.

The rearrangement links TRBV19 to TRBJ2-2; D may be TRBD1 (6 bases). Trimming left V 6 bases short and J 4 bases short, with 12 bases between. Germline V CDR1 and CDR2: LNHDA, SQIVND (reference sequence). The CDR3 is 14 amino acids. The CDR3 DNA follows: TGTGCCAGTAGCAAAACAGGGTCCACCGGGGAGCTGTTTTTT. Its translation is CASSKTGSTGELFF.